A selection of T cell receptor beta chains follows, all from one sample in a study of T-cell reconstitution after alpha-beta-depleted transplantation in children. TCRdb used MiXCR to reprocess the PCR reads, holding one entry per CDR3 protein. The sample lists approximately 290,000 distinct CDR3 sequences, 11% occurring once. Specimen: peripheral blood, collected 180 days after TCRalphabeta/CD19-depleted stem cell transplant. Receptors originate from a male patient aged 2 to 9 who had a stem cell transplant for chronic granulomatous disease, so the T cells may come from the graft donor. Each CDR3 is given with its conserved first and last residue. The D gene is left open where the match is weak. Size tells how often a clone was seen, or its class if it is expanded.

clone size	V gene	D gene	J gene	CDR3 protein	CDR3 DNA
many	TRBV2	NA	TRBJ2-2	CASSERAATSNTGELFF	TGTGCCAGCAGTGAAAGGGCCGCTACCTCGAACACCGGGGAGCTGTTTTTT
many	TRBV5-1	NA	TRBJ2-2	CASSSTGTTGELFF	TGCGCCAGCAGCTCCACAGGGACCACCGGGGAGCTGTTTTTT
many	TRBV28	NA	TRBJ2-4	CASSDQTVAKNIQYF	TGTGCCAGCAGTGATCAAACTGTAGCCAAAAACATTCAGTACTTC
many	TRBV7-2	NA	TRBJ1-2	CASSPRTEGYTF	TGTGCCAGCAGCCCGAGAACTGAGGGCTACACCTTC
many	TRBV20-1	TRBD1	TRBJ2-3	CSAPPGTGTRDTQYF	TGCAGTGCCCCCCCCGGGACAGGGACGCGGGATACGCAGTATTTT
many	TRBV20-1	NA	TRBJ2-7	CSATGTASYEQYF	TGCAGTGCTACCGGGACGGCTTCCTACGAGCAGTACTTC
many	TRBV7-2	NA	TRBJ1-2	CASSLEPGEYGYTF	TGTGCCAGCAGCTTAGAACCAGGGGAATATGGCTACACCTTC
many	TRBV7-2	NA	TRBJ2-7	CASSLKYSYEQYF	TGTGCCAGCAGCTTGAAGTACTCCTACGAGCAGTACTTC
many	TRBV20-1	TRBD1	TRBJ2-1	CSPTHRGARFEQFF	TGCAGTCCTACACACAGGGGGGCGCGGTTTGAGCAGTTCTTC
many	TRBV7-3	TRBD1	TRBJ2-1	CASSQNRQGGRNEQFF	TGTGCCAGCAGCCAGAATAGACAGGGGGGAAGGAATGAGCAGTTCTTC
many	TRBV28	NA	TRBJ2-7	CASSPGTEYYEQYF	TGTGCCAGCAGTCCCGGGACGGAGTACTACGAGCAGTACTTC
many	TRBV7-2	NA	TRBJ1-5	CASSLRGREPQHF	TGTGCCAGCAGCTTACGAGGGAGGGAGCCCCAGCATTTT
many	TRBV28	NA	TRBJ2-1	CASSKDRLETNNEQFF	TGTGCCAGCAGCAAAGACAGGTTGGAGACCAACAATGAGCAGTTCTTC
many	TRBV2	NA	TRBJ2-7	CASSEGRKYEQYF	TGTGCCAGCAGTGAGGGCCGGAAATACGAGCAGTACTTC
many	TRBV20-1	NA	TRBJ2-1	CSARGGPGQFF	TGCAGTGCTAGAGGTGGTCCGGGGCAGTTCTTC
many	TRBV29-1	NA	TRBJ2-2	CSVDALGAGELFF	TGCAGCGTTGATGCGTTAGGGGCCGGGGAGCTGTTTTTT
many	TRBV20-1	TRBD1	TRBJ1-6	CSARTGGGYNSPLHF	TGCAGTGCCCGGACAGGGGGCGGCTATAATTCACCCCTCCACTTT
many	TRBV5-1	TRBD1	TRBJ2-2	CASSLVLAGGTGELFF	TGCGCCAGCAGCTTGGTGTTGGCAGGGGGCACCGGGGAGCTGTTTTTT
many	TRBV12-3/TRBV12-4	TRBD2	TRBJ2-1	CASSSGLAGESYNEQFF	TGTGCCAGCAGTTCGGGACTAGCGGGAGAGTCCTACAATGAGCAGTTCTTC
many	TRBV12-3/TRBV12-4	NA	TRBJ2-7	CASSKIMTRSHEQYF	TGTGCCAGCAGCAAAATCATGACTAGATCCCACGAGCAGTACTTC
many	TRBV20-1	NA	TRBJ2-7	CSASFAGSGEQYF	TGCAGTGCCTCTTTCGCAGGGTCGGGCGAGCAGTACTTC
many	TRBV18	NA	TRBJ2-3	CASSPPSVFTDTQYF	TGTGCCAGCTCACCACCGAGCGTATTCACAGATACGCAGTATTTT
many	TRBV28	NA	TRBJ1-5	CASSSTRGNNQPQHF	TGTGCCAGCAGCAGCACCCGGGGGAACAATCAGCCCCAGCATTTT